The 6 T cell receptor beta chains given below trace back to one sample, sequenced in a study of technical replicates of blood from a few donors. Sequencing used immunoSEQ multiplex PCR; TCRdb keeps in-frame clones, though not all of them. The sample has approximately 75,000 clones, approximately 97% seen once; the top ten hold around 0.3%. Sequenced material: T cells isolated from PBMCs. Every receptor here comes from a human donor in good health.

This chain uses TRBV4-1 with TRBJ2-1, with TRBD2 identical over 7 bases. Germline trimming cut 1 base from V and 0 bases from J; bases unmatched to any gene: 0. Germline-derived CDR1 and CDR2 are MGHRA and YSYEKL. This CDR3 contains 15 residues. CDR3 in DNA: TGCGCCAGCAGCCAAGGCGGGAGCTCCTACAATGAGCAGTTCTTC. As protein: CASSQGGSSYNEQFF.

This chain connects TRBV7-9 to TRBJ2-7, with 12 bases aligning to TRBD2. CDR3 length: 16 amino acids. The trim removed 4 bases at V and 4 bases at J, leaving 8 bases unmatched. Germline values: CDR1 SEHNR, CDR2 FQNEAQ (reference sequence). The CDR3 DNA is TGTGCCAGCAGCTACCCGACTAGCGGGAGATATTACGAGCAGTACTTC. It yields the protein CASSYPTSGRYYEQYF.

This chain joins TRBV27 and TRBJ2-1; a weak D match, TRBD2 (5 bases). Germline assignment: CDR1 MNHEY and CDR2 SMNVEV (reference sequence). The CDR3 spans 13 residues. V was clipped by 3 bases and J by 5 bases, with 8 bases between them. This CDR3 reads CASSFSGNNEQFF. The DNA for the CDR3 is TGTGCCAGCAGTTTCAGCGGTAACAATGAGCAGTTCTTC.

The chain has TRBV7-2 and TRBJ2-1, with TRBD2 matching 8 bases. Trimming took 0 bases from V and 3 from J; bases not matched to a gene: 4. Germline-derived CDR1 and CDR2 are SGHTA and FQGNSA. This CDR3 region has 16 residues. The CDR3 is CASSLAASGFYNEQFF. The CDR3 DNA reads TGTGCCAGCAGCTTAGCTGCTAGCGGGTTCTACAATGAGCAGTTCTTC.

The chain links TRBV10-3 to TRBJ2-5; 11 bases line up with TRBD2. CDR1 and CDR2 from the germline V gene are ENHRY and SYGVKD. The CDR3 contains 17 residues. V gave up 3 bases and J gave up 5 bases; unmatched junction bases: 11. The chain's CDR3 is CAISEGTSGSFFETQYF. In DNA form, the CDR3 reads TGTGCCATCAGTGAAGGAACTAGCGGGAGTTTTTTCGAGACCCAGTACTTC.

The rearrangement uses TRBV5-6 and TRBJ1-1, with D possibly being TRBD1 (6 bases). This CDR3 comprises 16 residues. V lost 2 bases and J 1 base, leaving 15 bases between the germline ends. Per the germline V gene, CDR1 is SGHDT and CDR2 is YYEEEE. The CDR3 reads CASSLNIGQRNTEAFF. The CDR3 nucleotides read TGTGCCAGCAGCTTAAATATCGGACAGCGGAACACTGAAGCTTTCTTT.